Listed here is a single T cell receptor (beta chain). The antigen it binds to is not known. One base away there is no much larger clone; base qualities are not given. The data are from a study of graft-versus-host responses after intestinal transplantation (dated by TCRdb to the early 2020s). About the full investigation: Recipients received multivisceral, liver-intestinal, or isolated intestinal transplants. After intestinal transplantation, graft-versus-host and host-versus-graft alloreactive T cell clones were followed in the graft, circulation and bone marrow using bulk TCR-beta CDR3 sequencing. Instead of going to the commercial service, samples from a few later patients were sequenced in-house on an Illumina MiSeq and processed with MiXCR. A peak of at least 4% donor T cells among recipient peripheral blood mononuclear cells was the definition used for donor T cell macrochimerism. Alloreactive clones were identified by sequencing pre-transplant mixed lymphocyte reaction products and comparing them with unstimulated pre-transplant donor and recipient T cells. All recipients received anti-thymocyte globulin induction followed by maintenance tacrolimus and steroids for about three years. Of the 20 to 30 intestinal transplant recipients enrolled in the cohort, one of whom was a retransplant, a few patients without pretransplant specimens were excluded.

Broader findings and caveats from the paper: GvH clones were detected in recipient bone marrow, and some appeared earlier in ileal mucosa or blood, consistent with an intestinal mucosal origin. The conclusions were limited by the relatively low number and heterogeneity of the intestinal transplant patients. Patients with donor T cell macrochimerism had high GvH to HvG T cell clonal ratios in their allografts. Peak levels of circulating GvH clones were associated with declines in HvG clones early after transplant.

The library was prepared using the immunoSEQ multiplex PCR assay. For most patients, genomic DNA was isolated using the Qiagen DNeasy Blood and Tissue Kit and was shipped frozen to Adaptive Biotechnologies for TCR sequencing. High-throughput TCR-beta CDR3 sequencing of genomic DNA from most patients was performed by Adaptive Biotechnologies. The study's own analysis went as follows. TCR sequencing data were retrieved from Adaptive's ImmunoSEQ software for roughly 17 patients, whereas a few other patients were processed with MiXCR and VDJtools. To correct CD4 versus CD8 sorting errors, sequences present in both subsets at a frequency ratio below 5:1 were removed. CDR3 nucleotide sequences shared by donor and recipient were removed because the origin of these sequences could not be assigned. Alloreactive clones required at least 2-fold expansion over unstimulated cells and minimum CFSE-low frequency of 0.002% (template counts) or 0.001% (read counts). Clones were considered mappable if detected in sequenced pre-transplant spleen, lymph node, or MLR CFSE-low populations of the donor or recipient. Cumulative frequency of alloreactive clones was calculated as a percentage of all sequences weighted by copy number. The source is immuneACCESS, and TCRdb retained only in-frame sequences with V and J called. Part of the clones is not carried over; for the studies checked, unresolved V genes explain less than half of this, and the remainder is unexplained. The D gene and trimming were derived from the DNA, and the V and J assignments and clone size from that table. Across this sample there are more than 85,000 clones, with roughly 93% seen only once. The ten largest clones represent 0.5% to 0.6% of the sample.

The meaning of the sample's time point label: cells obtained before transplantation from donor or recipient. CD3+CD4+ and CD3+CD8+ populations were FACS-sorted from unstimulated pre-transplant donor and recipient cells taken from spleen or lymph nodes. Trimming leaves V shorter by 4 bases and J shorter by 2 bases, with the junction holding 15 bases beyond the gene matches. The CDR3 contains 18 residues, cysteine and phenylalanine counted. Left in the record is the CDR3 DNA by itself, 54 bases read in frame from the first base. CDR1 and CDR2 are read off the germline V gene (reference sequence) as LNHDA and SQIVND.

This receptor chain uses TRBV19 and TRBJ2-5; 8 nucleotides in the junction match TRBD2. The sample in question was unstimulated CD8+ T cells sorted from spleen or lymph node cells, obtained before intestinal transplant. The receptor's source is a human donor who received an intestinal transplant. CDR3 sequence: CASSRELAAHRLQETQYF. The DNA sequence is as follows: TGTGCCAGTAGTAGAGAACTAGCGGCCCACAGGCTTCAAGAGACCCAGTACTTC.